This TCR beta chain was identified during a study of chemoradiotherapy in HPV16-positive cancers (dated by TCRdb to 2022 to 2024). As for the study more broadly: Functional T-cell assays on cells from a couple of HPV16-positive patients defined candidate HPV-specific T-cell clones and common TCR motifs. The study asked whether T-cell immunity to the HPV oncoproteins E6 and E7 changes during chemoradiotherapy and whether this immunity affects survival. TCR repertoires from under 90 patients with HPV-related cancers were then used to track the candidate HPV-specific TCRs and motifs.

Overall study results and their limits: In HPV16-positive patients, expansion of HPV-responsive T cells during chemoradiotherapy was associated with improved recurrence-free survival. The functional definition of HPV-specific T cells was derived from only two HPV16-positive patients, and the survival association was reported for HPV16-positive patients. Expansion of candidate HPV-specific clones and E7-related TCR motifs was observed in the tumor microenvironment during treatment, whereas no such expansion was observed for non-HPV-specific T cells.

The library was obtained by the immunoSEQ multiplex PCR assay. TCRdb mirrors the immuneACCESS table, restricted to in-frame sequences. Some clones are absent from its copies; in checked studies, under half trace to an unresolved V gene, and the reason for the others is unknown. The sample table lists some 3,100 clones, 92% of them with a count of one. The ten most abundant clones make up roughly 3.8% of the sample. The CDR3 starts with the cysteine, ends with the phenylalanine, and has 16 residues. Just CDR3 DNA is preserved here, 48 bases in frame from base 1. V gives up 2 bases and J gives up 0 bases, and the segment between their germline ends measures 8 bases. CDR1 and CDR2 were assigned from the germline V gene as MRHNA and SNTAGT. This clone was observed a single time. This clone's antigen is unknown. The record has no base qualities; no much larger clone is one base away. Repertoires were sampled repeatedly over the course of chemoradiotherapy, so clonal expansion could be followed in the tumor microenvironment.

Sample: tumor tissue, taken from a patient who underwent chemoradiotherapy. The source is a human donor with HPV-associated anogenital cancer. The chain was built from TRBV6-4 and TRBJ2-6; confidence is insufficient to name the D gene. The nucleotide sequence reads TGTGCCAGCAGTGACACGGGCAGCTCTGGGGCCAACGTCCTGACTTTC. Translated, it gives CASSDTGSSGANVLTF.